Listed below are T cell receptor beta chains from one sample, sequenced in a study of blood T cell repertoires in COVID-19. Assay: immunoSEQ multiplex PCR; the TCRdb copy retains only in-frame clones and omits some. The profile shows about 61,000 clones, roughly 90% of them singletons. Sequencing used peripheral blood. The receptors were sampled from a woman between 45 and 60 years old with active or convalescent COVID-19. Both conserved end residues are part of each CDR3. The D gene is left open where the match is weak. The listing skips clone size in some rows; elsewhere it reads once, few, many or a size class.

v_gene	d_gene	abundance	j_gene	CDR3aa	CDR3nt
TRBV25-1	.	.	TRBJ1-2	CASSRTGTTNYGYTF	TGTGCCAGCAGTCGGACGGGAACTACGAACTATGGCTACACCTTC
TRBV28	.	.	TRBJ1-2	CASSLAVGLNYGYTF	TGTGCCAGCAGTTTAGCCGTTGGACTCAACTATGGCTACACCTTC
TRBV19	TRBD1	few	TRBJ1-1	CASSQATGFTEAFF	TGTGCCAGTAGTCAGGCGACAGGGTTCACTGAAGCTTTCTTT
TRBV3-1/TRBV3-2	.	.	TRBJ1-2	CASSGSGSALGGYTF	TGTGCCAGCAGTGGATCAGGGTCGGCGCTGGGTGGCTACACCTTC
TRBV18	.	.	TRBJ1-6	CASSRIGENNSPLHF	TGTGCCAGCTCACGGATAGGAGAGAACAATTCACCCCTCCACTTT
TRBV10-3	TRBD1	.	TRBJ1-5	CAISESRTGSQPQHF	TGTGCCATCAGTGAGTCGAGGACAGGGAGCCAGCCCCAGCATTTT
TRBV5-5	.	.	TRBJ2-5	CASSPSGLKEVETQYF	TGTGCCAGCAGCCCCTCGGGACTCAAAGAAGTAGAGACCCAGTACTTC
TRBV10-3	TRBD2	.	TRBJ2-7	CAISQGGTNYQRDPYEQYF	TGTGCCATCAGTCAGGGCGGGACTAACTACCAGAGGGATCCCTACGAGCAGTACTTC
TRBV23-1	.	.	TRBJ2-5	CASKGACNREPKYF	TGCGCCAGCAAGGGGGCCTGTAACCGGGAGCCTAAGTACTTC
TRBV6-5	.	.	TRBJ1-5	CASRVTANQPQHF	TGTGCCAGCAGGGTGACAGCCAATCAGCCCCAGCATTTT
TRBV3-1/TRBV3-2	TRBD2	.	TRBJ2-1	CASSQETSGRAGDEQFF	TGTGCCAGCAGCCAAGAGACTAGCGGGAGGGCGGGGGATGAGCAGTTCTTC